This note documents a single TCR beta chain sequence. Quantitative 5'-RACE with molecular barcodes generated TCR beta libraries. TCRdb passed the 5' RACE reads through MiXCR, listing each CDR3 protein once. This table holds 300,000 to 350,000 distinct CDR3 sequences, about 15% found once. This sample was taken from a study of CD8 T cells in ankylosing spondylitis. The source is a male donor with ankylosing spondylitis or in good health (not recorded which). The sequenced sample consisted of blood, either unsorted or a sorted T cell fraction (not recorded which).

The CDR3 coding sequence is TGTGCCAGCAGCCCTTCGGGGGGCAGTATAAGTAATCAGCCCCAGCATTTT. This translates into CASSPSGGSISNQPQHF. V is TRBV7-2 and J is TRBJ1-5; D might be TRBD1 (6 bases). The germline V gene has CDR1 SGHTA and CDR2 FQGNSA. The V gene lost 5 bases and the J gene lost 4 bases, with 21 bases spanning the gap. This CDR3 region has 17 residues.